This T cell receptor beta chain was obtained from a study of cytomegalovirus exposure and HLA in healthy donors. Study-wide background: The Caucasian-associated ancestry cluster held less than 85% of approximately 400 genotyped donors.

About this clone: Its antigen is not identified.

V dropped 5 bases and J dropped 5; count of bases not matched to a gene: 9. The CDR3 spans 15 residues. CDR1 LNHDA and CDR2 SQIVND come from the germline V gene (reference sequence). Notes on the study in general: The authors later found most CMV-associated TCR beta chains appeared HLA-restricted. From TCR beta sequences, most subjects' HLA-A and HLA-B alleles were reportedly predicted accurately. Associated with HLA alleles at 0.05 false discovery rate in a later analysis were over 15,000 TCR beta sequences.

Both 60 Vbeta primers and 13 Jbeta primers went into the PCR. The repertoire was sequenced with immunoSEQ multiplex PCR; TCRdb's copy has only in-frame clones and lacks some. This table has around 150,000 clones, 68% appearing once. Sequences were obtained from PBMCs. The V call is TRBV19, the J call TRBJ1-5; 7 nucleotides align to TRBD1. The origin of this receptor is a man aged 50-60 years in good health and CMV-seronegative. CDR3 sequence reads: CASSPLTGLHQPQHF. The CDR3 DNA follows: TGTGCCAGTAGTCCTTTGACAGGGCTTCATCAGCCCCAGCATTTT.